The clone carrying this T cell receptor (beta chain) has a count of ten or more. Its cognate antigen is unknown. cDNA synthesis was performed by 5'RACE with 10-nucleotide random UMIs. From the 5' RACE reads, TCRdb called clonotypes with MiXCR, one entry per CDR3 protein. In the table there are approximately 68,000 distinct CDR3 sequences, roughly 4.5% of which are singletons. The record originates from a study of neurological immune-mediated disorders. Study-level points and caveats: None of the CDR3 amino acid sequences of expanded clones were shared across subjects, and this suggested private repertoires in all groups.

The CDR3 is 13 amino acids. After removal of 4 bases from V and 6 bases from J, the junction contained 5 bases not matched to a gene. Germline CDR1 SGHRS, CDR2 YFSETQ. The sample taken for sequencing was PBMCs. This rearrangement joins TRBV5-1 to TRBJ1-2; TRBD1 matches at 8 bases. This TCR was sampled from an older woman with multiple sclerosis. The CDR3 DNA is TGCGCCAGCAGCCCGGGACAGGTGGATGGCTACACCTTC. Translation: CASSPGQVDGYTF.